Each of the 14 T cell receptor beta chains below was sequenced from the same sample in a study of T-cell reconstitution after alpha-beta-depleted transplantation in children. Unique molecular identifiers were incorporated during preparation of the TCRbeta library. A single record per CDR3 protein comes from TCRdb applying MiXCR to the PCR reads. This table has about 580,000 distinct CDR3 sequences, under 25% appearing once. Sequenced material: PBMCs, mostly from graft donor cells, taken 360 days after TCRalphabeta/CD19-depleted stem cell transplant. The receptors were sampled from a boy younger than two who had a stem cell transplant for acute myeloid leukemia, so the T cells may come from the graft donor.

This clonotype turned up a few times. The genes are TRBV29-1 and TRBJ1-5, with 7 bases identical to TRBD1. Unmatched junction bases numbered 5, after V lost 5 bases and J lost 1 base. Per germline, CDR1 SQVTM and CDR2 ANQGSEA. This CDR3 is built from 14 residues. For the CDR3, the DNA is TGCAGCGTTCTTTTGACAGGGAGCAATCAGCCCCAGCATTTT. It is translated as CSVLLTGSNQPQHF. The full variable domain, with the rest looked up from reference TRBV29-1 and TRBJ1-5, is SAVISQKPSRDICQRGTSLTIQCQVDSQVTMMFWYRQQPGQSLTLIATANQGSEATYESGFVIDKFPISRPNLTFSTLTVSNMSPEDSSIYLCSVLLTGSNQPQHFGDGTRLSIL.

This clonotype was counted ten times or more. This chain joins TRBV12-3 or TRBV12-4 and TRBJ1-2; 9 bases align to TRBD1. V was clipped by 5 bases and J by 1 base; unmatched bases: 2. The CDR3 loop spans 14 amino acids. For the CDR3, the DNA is TGTGCCAGCAGTCTGACAGGGGGTAACTATGGCTACACCTTC. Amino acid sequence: CASSLTGGNYGYTF.

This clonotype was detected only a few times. CDR3 coding DNA: TGCGCCAGCAGCTTGGAGGGACTCTACGAGCAGTACGTC. Translating it yields CASSLEGLYEQYV. The chain links TRBV5-1 to TRBJ2-7; tentative D call: TRBD2 (6 bases). CDR1 and CDR2 from the germline V gene are SGHRS and YFSETQ. Trimming cost V 0 bases and J 3 bases, with 7 bases left between them. The CDR3 runs to 13 residues.

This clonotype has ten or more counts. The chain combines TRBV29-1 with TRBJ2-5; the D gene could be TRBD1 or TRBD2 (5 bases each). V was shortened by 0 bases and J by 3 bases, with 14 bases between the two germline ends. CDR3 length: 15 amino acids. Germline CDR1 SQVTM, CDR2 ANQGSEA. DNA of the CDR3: TGCAGCGTTGAAGACGGTTGGGACCCCAAAGAGACCCAGTACTTC. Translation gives CSVEDGWDPKETQYF.

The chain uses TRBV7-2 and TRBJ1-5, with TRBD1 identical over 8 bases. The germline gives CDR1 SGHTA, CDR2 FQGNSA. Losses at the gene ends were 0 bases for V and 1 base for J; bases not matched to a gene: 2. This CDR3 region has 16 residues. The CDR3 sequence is CASSLATGGSNQPQHF. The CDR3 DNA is TGTGCCAGCAGCTTAGCCACAGGGGGAAGCAATCAGCCCCAGCATTTT.

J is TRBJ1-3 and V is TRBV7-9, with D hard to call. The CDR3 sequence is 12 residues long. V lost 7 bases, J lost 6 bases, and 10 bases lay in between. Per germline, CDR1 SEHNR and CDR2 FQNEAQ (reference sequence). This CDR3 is CASTTPQNTIYF. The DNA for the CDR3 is TGTGCCAGCACCACCCCTCAAAACACCATATATTTT. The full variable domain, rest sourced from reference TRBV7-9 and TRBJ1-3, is DTGVSQNPRHKITKRGQNVTFRCDPISEHNRLYWYRQTLGQGPEFLTYFQNEAQLEKSRLLSDRFSAERPKGSFSTLEIQRTEQGDSAMYLCASTTPQNTIYFGEGSWLTVV.

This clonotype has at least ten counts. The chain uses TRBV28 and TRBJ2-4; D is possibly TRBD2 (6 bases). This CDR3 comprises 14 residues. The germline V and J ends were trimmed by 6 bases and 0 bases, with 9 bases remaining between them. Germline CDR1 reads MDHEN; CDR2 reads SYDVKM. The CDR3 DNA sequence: TGTGCCAGCAGCCGGGGACTAGCCAAAAACATTCAGTACTTC. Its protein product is CASSRGLAKNIQYF. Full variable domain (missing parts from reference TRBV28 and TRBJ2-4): DVKVTQSSRYLVKRTGEKVFLECVQDMDHENMFWYRQDPGLGLRLIYFSYDVKMKEKGDIPEGYSVSREKKERFSLILESASTNQTSMYLCASSRGLAKNIQYFGAGTRLSVL.

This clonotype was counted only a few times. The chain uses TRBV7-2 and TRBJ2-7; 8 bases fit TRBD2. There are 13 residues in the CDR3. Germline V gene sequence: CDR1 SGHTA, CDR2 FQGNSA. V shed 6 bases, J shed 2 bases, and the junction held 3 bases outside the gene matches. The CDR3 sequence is CASRVGGAYEQYF. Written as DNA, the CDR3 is TGTGCCAGCAGGGTCGGGGGGGCCTACGAGCAGTACTTC.

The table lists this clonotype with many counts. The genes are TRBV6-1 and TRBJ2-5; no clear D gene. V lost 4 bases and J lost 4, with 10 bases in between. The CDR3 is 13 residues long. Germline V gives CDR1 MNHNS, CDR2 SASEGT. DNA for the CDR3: TGTGCCAGCAGTGGACTTCGCGGAGAGACCCAGTACTTC. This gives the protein CASSGLRGETQYF.

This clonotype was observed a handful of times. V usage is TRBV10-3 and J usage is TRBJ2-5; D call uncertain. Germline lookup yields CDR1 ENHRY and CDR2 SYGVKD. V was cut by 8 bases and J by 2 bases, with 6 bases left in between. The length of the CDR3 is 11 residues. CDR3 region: CAIGDQETQYF. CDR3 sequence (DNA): TGTGCCATCGGGGATCAAGAGACCCAGTACTTC.

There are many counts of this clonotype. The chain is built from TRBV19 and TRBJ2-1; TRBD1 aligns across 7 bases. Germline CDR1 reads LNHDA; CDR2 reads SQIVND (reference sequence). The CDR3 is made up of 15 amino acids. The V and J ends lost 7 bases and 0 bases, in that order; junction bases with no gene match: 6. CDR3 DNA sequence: TGTGCCAGTACCCTAGGGGGCGTCTCCTACAATGAGCAGTTCTTC. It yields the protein CASTLGGVSYNEQFF.

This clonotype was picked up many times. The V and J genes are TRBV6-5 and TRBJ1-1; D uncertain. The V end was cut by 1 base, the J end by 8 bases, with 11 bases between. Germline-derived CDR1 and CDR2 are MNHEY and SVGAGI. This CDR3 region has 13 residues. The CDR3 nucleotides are TGTGCCAGCAGTTACTTCTGGGGAAACGAAGCTTTCTTT. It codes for CASSYFWGNEAFF.

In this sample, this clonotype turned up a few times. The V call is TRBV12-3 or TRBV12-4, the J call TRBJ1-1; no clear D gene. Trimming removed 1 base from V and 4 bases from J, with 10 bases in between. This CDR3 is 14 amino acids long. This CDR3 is CASSLERGSTEAFF. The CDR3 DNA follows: TGTGCCAGCAGTTTAGAGCGGGGAAGCACTGAAGCTTTCTTT.

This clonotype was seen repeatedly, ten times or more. The CDR3: CATGIEGGASNQPQHF. DNA for the CDR3: TGTGCCACCGGCATTGAGGGGGGCGCGAGTAATCAGCCCCAGCATTTT. The chain combines TRBV10-3 with TRBJ1-5; D is perhaps TRBD1 (6 bases). Germline V gives CDR1 ENHRY, CDR2 SYGVKD. Trimming pared 10 bases from V and 4 bases from J, leaving 23 bases between. The CDR3 consists of 16 residues.